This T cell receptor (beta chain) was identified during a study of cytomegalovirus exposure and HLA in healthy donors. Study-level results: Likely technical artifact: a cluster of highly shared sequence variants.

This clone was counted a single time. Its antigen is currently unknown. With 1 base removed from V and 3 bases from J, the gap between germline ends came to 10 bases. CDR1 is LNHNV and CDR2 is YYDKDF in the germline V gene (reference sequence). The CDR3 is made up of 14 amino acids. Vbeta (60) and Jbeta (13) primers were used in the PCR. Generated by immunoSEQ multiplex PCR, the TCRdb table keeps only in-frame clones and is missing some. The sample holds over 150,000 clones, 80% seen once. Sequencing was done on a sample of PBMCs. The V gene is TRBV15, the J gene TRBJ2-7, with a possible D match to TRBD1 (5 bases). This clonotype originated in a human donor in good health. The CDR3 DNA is TGTGCCACCAGCAGAGCCGGACACCGCTACGAGCAGTACTTC. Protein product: CATSRAGHRYEQYF.